The sequence of this T cell receptor beta chain was determined in a study of shared clonotypes between healthy human individuals. This CDR3 is 16 amino acids long. The germline V and J ends were trimmed by 0 bases and 2 bases, with 13 bases remaining between them. Germline V gene data show CDR1 as SGDLS and CDR2 as YYNGEE. Produced via immunoSEQ multiplex PCR; TCRdb's table is partial and in-frame only. The sample has a few million clones, 95% seen once. The specimen was naive CD4+ T cells sorted from blood. The subset: CD45RA+ positively selected. This chain connects TRBV9 to TRBJ2-3; D gene ambiguous. This receptor was obtained from a man aged 18 to 29 in good health. CDR3 region: CASSVEPVLFTDTQYF. CDR3 DNA: TGTGCCAGCAGCGTAGAACCGGTCCTGTTCACAGATACGCAGTATTTT.